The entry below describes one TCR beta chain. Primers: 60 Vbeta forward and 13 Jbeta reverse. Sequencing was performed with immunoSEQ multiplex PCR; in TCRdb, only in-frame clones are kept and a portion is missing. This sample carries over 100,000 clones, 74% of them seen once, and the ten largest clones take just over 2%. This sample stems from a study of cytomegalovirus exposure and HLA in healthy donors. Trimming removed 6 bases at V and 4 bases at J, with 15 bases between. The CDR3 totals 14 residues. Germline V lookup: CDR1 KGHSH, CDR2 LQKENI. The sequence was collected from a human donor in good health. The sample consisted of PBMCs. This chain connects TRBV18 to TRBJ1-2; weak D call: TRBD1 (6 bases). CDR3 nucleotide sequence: TGTGCCAGCTCGCTTTCAGGGGAGCCCTATGGCTACACCTTC. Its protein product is CASSLSGEPYGYTF.